In this sample, the clone carrying this T cell receptor beta chain turned up a few times. What it binds is not known. This sample stems from a study of T cells after yellow fever vaccination. For the study at large: SMART-Seq v4 Ultra Low Input prepared libraries from low-cell fractions. General observations from the study: The CD4 compartment and the CD8 compartment contained a small share of clonotypes in common. A large majority of primary-vaccination clones showed up again after the booster (around 95% CD4, 75% to 90% CD8). Peaking on day 5 versus 15, the secondary response was faster but weaker.

TCRdb recomputed calls from the 5' RACE reads with MiXCR, one row per CDR3 protein. The sample contains a few hundred thousand distinct CDR3 sequences, almost 4% of which appear only once. This TCR was sampled from a young man who received the YFV17D yellow fever vaccine. The material sequenced was PBMCs, taken 5 days after the yellow fever booster vaccination.

CDR3 nucleotide sequence: TGCAGCGTGGACACCGGGACAGTACACAATGAGCAGTTCTTC. This gives the protein CSVDTGTVHNEQFF. The genes are TRBV29-1 and TRBJ2-1; 7 bases fit TRBD1. The germline V gene encodes CDR1 SQVTM and CDR2 ANQGSEA. This CDR3 contains 14 residues. The V gene end was trimmed by 6 bases and the J gene end by 5 bases; junction bases not matched to a gene: 10.